Only one count was recorded for the clone carrying this T cell receptor beta chain. What it binds is unknown. This entry comes from a study of CD8+CD57+ T cells in acquired aplastic anemia. Study context: Sorted CD4+ and CD8+ cell DNA averaged approximately 3.4 ug. Healthy donors had, on average, around 9.9 million reads for their CD4+ cells.

Study-level points and caveats: Controls and patients did not differ significantly in CD8+ Simpson's diversity.

Profiling of TCR beta VDJ combinations and CDR3 sequences used genomic DNA as template. Each CDR3 protein is one row after TCRdb ran MiXCR on the reads. The sample lists about 40,000 distinct CDR3 sequences, 68% occurring once. V gave up 3 bases and J gave up 4 bases; unmatched junction bases: 2. The germline V gene has CDR1 SGHTA and CDR2 FQGNSA. The CDR3 spans 13 residues. The chain links TRBV7-2 to TRBJ1-2, with 7 bases matching TRBD1. The sequence was collected from a human donor in good health, serving as a control. The specimen was sorted CD4+, CD8+, or CD8+CD57+ T cells (not recorded which) from PBMCs. The DNA of the CDR3 is TGTGCCAGCAGCTTCGGGACAGCCTATGGCTACACCTTC. Translating it yields CASSFGTAYGYTF.